This is a list of T cell receptor beta chains from one sample in a study of regulatory T cells in long-lasting Graves disease. TCRdb fed the multiplex PCR reads into MiXCR, producing one record per CDR3 protein. The repertoire consists of 430,000 or so distinct CDR3 sequences, with around 20% occurring once and the leading ten covering about 13%. Material: peripheral blood mononuclear cells (PBMCs), obtained when the disease was refractory, from a patient treated with antithyroid drugs. These receptors came from a female donor with Graves disease. Both conserved end residues are part of each CDR3. A D gene is named only where the DNA matches it firmly. Size values are once, few and many counts, or a class for expanded clones, and some rows have none.

>TRBD2|TRBJ2-7|TRBV28|many
CASRGLAGRYEQYF
TGTGCCAGCAGGGGACTAGCGGGACGCTACGAGCAGTACTTC
>-|TRBJ2-7|TRBV29-1|many
CSVITQTGSSYEQYF
TGCAGCGTCATAACGCAGACAGGCAGCTCCTACGAGCAGTACTTC
>TRBD1|TRBJ1-1|TRBV12-3/TRBV12-4|many
CASSFDRDGAEAFF
TGTGCCAGCAGTTTTGACAGGGACGGTGCTGAAGCTTTCTTT
>TRBD2|TRBJ2-3|TRBV2|few
CASSERLAGPDIQYF
TGTGCCAGCAGTGAAAGGCTAGCGGGCCCTGATATTCAGTATTTT
>TRBD1|TRBJ1-4|TRBV2|many
CASRGQGASRKLFF
TGTGCCAGCAGGGGTCAGGGGGCTTCTCGAAAACTGTTTTTT
>-|TRBJ2-7|TRBV15|many
CATSKTGLAYEQYF
TGTGCCACCAGCAAGACCGGTCTGGCCTACGAGCAGTACTTC
>-|TRBJ2-5|TRBV5-6|many
CASSLDEETQYF
TGTGCCAGCAGCTTGGATGAGGAGACCCAGTACTTC
>-|TRBJ1-3|TRBV12-3/TRBV12-4|-
CASSFPRTGNTIYF
TGTGCCAGCAGTTTCCCCAGGACTGGAAACACCATATATTTT
>TRBD1|TRBJ2-7|TRBV7-8|many
CASSSGTASSYEQYF
TGTGCCAGCAGCTCCGGGACAGCAAGCTCCTACGAGCAGTACTTC
>-|TRBJ2-2|TRBV12-3/TRBV12-4|-
CASSLGNMEAGELFF
TGTGCCAGCAGTTTGGGGAATATGGAGGCCGGGGAGCTGTTTTTT
>TRBD1|TRBJ1-1|TRBV28|many
CASSGGYTEAFF
TGTGCCAGCTCAGGGGGATACACTGAAGCTTTCTTT
>TRBD1|TRBJ2-1|TRBV27|few
CASQQGAGEYNEQFF
TGTGCCAGTCAACAGGGGGCGGGGGAGTACAATGAGCAGTTCTTC
>-|TRBJ2-5|TRBV20-1|-
CSASPITHGEETQYF
TGCAGTGCTAGTCCCATTACCCACGGGGAAGAGACCCAGTACTTC
>TRBD2|TRBJ2-2|TRBV12-3/TRBV12-4|-
CASSSAGGLTGELFF
TGTGCCAGCAGTTCCGCGGGAGGGCTCACCGGGGAGCTGTTTTTT
>-|TRBJ1-3|TRBV3-1|-
CASSPWDNSGNTIYF
TGTGCCAGCAGCCCATGGGATAACTCTGGAAACACCATATATTTT
>-|TRBJ1-1|TRBV19|-
CASVGTEAFF
TGTGCCAGTGTGGGCACTGAAGCTTTCTTT
>TRBD1|TRBJ1-5|TRBV6-2/TRBV6-3|-
CASLRTGDGNQPQHF
TGTGCCAGCCTTAGGACAGGGGACGGCAATCAGCCCCAGCATTTT
>-|TRBJ2-1|TRBV20-1|-
CSAQSRKKTNWEFF
TGCAGTGCCCAGAGCCGAAAAAAGACTAATTGGGAGTTCTTC
>TRBD1|TRBJ1-6|TRBV27|many
CASSPGTGLSPLHF
TGTGCCAGCAGTCCTGGGACAGGGCTTTCACCCCTCCACTTT
>-|TRBJ2-2|TRBV5-1|many
CASSLNTLNTGELFF
TGCGCCAGCAGCTTAAACACCCTGAACACCGGGGAGCTGTTTTTT
>-|TRBJ2-7|TRBV3-1|-
CASSQDGRAISYEQYF
TGTGCCAGCAGCCAAGATGGGCGGGCCATTTCCTACGAGCAGTACTTC
>-|TRBJ2-2|TRBV6-4|-
CASSPFQLRNTGELFF
TGTGCCAGCAGTCCGTTTCAGTTGAGGAACACCGGGGAGCTGTTTTTT
>-|TRBJ1-3|TRBV25-1|few
CASSTGVPGNTIYF
TGTGCCAGCAGTACAGGAGTCCCTGGAAACACCATATATTTT
>-|TRBJ2-7|TRBV14|-
CASSWTHGEQYF
TGTGCCAGCAGCTGGACTCACGGCGAGCAGTACTTC
>-|TRBJ2-5|TRBV6-5|-
CASSSAGKETQYF
TGTGCCAGCAGTTCGGCGGGGAAAGAGACCCAGTACTTC
>-|TRBJ2-7|TRBV28|many
CASSLTGGFYEQYF
TGTGCCAGCAGTTTAACAGGAGGATTCTACGAGCAGTACTTC
>TRBD1|TRBJ2-5|TRBV28|many
CASSLDRGLRAQYF
TGTGCCAGCAGTTTAGACAGGGGCCTACGGGCCCAGTACTTC
>-|TRBJ2-3|TRBV2|-
CASNDGDTDTQYF
TGTGCCAGCAACGACGGGGACACAGATACGCAGTATTTT
>-|TRBJ1-1|TRBV12-3/TRBV12-4|many
CASSGGRDTEAFF
TGTGCCAGCAGTGGGGGCAGGGACACTGAAGCTTTCTTT
>-|TRBJ1-1|TRBV6-1|many
CATWGSGNTEAFF
TGTGCCACTTGGGGCTCAGGGAACACTGAAGCTTTCTTT
>TRBD2|TRBJ2-5|TRBV2|many
CASSQSGSGIQTQYF
TGTGCCAGCAGTCAGTCCGGTAGCGGGATACAGACCCAGTACTTC
>-|TRBJ1-2|TRBV27|-
CASSLRQPGNGYTF
TGTGCCAGCAGTTTACGGCAGCCGGGTAATGGCTACACCTTC
>-|TRBJ2-2|TRBV6-1|few
CATPTLGGELFF
TGTGCCACACCTACTCTGGGGGGGGAGCTGTTTTTT
>-|TRBJ2-7|TRBV3-1|-
CASSQSGTPLAYEQYF
TGTGCCAGCAGCCAATCCGGGACACCCCTAGCCTACGAGCAGTACTTC
>TRBD2|TRBJ2-7|TRBV20-1|few
CSARATSGRYSYEQYF
TGCAGTGCTAGGGCGACTAGCGGGAGATATTCCTACGAGCAGTACTTC
>-|TRBJ1-6|TRBV6-1|-
CASSEALGRGNSPFHF
TGTGCCAGCAGTGAAGCGCTGGGACGGGGAAATTCACCCTTCCACTTT
>-|TRBJ1-5|TRBV6-1|-
CAVGYSNQPQHF
TGTGCCGTCGGCTATAGCAATCAGCCCCAGCATTTT
>-|TRBJ1-1|TRBV27|many
CASSSYGPSPTEAFF
TGTGCCAGCAGTTCTTACGGACCGTCCCCTACTGAAGCTTTCTTT
>TRBD2|TRBJ2-1|TRBV7-3|-
CASSDTSATYNEQFF
TGTGCCAGCAGCGATACTAGCGCAACCTACAATGAGCAGTTCTTC
>-|TRBJ2-4|TRBV19|-
CASSKLPGRGIQYF
TGTGCCAGTAGTAAGTTGCCAGGTCGCGGCATTCAGTACTTC
>-|TRBJ1-3|TRBV5-6|-
CASSLGGFSGNTIYF
TGTGCCAGCAGCTTGGGAGGGTTCTCTGGAAACACCATATATTTT
>-|TRBJ1-3|TRBV2|few
CASSDTLSGNTIYF
TGTGCCAGCAGTGATACCCTCTCTGGAAACACCATATATTTT